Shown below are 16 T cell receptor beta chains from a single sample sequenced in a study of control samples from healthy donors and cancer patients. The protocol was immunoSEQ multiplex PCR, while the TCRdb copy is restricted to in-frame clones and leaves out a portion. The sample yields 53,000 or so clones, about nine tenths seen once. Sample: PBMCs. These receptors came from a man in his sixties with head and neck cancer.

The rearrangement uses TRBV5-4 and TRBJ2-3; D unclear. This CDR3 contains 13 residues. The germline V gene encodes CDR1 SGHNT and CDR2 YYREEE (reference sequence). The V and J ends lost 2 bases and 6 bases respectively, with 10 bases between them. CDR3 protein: CASSFRSGDTQYF. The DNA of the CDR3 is TGTGCCAGCAGCTTTCGGAGTGGCGATACGCAGTATTTT. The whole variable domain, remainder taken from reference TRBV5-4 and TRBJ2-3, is ETGVTQSPTHLIKTRGQQVTLRCSSQSGHNTVSWYQQALGQGPQFIFQYYREEENGRGNFPPRFSGLQFPNYSSELNVNALELDDSALYLCASSFRSGDTQYFGPGTRLTVL.

The CDR3 region is CASSRVAGQPQHF. The CDR3 DNA reads as TGCGCCAGCAGCCGAGTAGCAGGACAGCCCCAGCATTTT. The V gene is TRBV4-3, the J gene TRBJ1-5; D is uncertain. Germline assignment: CDR1 LGHNA and CDR2 YSLEER. V shed 4 bases and J shed 7 bases, with 11 bases lying between them. The CDR3 runs 13 residues.

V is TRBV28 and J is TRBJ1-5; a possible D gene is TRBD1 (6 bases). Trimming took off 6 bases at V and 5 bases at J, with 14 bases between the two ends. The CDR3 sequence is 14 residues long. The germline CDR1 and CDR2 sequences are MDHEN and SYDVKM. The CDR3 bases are TGTGCCAGCAGAAATGGGGGCTTCGATCAGCCCCAGCATTTT. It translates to CASRNGGFDQPQHF.

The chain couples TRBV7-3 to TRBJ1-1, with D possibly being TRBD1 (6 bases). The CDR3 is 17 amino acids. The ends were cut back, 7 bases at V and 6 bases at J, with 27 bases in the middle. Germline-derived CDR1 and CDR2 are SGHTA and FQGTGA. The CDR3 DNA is TGTGCCAGCACGCACATGAGGAAGAAACAGGGAAGGGCTGAAGCTTTCTTT. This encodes CASTHMRKKQGRAEAFF. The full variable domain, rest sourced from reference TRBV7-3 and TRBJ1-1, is GAGVSQTPSNKVTEKGKYVELRCDPISGHTALYWYRQSLGQGPEFLIYFQGTGAADDSGLPNDRFFAVRPEGSVSTLKIQRTERGDSAVYLCASTHMRKKQGRAEAFFGQGTRLTVV.

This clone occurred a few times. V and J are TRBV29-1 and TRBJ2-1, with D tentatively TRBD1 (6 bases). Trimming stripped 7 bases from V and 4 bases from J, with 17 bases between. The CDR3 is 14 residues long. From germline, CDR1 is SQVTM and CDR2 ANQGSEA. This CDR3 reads CSAYSGTLYNEQFF. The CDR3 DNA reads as TGCAGCGCATACTCCGGGACACTGTACAATGAGCAGTTCTTC.

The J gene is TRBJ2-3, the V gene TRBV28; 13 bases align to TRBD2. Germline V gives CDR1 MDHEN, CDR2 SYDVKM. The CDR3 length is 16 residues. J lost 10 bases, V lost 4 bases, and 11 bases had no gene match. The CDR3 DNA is TGTGCCAGCAGTTCCTTCTCGGGACTAGCGGGAACCGCGCAGTATTTT. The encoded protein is CASSSFSGLAGTAQYF.

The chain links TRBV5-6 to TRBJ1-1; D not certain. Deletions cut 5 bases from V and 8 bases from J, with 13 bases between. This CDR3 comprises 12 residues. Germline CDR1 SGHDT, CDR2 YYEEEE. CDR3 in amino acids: CASSLRGVEAFF. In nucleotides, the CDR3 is TGTGCCAGCAGTCTCAGAGGAGTAGAAGCTTTCTTT.

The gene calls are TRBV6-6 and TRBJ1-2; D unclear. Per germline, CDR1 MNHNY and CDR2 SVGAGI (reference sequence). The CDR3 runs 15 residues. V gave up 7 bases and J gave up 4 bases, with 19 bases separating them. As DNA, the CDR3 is TGTGCCAGCAAAGACCCCTCCGGGGATTCCTATGGCTACACCTTC. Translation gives CASKDPSGDSYGYTF.

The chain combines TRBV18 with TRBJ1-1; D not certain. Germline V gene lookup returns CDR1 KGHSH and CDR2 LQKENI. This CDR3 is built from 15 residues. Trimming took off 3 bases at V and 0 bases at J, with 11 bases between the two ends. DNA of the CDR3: TGTGCCAGCTCACCCGATCGCGGAATGAACACTGAAGCTTTCTTT. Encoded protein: CASSPDRGMNTEAFF.

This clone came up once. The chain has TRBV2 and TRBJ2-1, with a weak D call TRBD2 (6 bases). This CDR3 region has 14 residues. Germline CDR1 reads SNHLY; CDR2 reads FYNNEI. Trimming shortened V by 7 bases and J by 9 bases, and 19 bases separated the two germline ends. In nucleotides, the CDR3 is TGTGCCAGCAAACGGGACTCTACTTTGTCTGAGCAGTTCTTC. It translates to CASKRDSTLSEQFF.

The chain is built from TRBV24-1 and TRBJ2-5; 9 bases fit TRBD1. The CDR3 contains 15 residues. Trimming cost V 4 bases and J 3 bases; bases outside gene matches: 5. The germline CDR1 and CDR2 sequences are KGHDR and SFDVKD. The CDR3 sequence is CATSEAGTGKETQYF. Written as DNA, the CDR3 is TGTGCCACCAGTGAAGCCGGGACAGGGAAAGAGACCCAGTACTTC.

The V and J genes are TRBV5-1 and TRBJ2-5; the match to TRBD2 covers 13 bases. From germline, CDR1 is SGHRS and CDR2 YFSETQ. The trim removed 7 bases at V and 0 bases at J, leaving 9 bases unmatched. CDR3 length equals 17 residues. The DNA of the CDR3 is TGCGCCAGCGGACAAAGTGGGACTAGCGGGAACCAAGAGACCCAGTACTTC. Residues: CASGQSGTSGNQETQYF.

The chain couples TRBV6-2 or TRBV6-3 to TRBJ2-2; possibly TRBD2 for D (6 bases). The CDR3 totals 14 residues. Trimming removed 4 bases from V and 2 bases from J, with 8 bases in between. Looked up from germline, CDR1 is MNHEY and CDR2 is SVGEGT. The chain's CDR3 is CASSSGLNTGELFF. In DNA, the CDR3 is TGTGCCAGCAGTTCGGGACTTAACACCGGGGAGCTGTTTTTT.

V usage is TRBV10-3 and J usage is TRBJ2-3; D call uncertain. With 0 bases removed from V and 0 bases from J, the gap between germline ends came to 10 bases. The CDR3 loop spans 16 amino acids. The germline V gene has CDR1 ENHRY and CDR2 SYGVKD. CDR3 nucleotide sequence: TGTGCCATCAGTGAGTCGACGACAATGAGCACAGATACGCAGTATTTT. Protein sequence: CAISESTTMSTDTQYF.

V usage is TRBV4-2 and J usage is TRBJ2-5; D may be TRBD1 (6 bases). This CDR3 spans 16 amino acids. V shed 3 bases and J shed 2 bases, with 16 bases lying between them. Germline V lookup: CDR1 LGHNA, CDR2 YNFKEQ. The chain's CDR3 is CASSHLPGHDQETQYF. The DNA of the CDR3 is TGTGCCAGCAGCCACCTACCGGGACACGATCAAGAGACCCAGTACTTC.

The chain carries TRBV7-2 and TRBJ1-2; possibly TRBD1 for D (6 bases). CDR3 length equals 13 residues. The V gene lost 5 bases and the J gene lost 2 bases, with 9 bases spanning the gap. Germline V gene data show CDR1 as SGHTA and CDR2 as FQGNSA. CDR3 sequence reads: CASSETGNYGYTF. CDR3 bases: TGTGCCAGCAGCGAGACAGGAAACTATGGCTACACCTTC.